This T cell receptor beta chain was sequenced for a study of blood T cell repertoires in COVID-19. Study at large: COVID-19 samples from acute and convalescent phases originated in the United States, Italy and Spain. Sample material is recorded as cDNA or gDNA derived from T cells, B-cell-depleted T cells, or PBMCs.

The CDR3 runs to 14 residues. Germline V gives CDR1 SNHLY, CDR2 FYNNEI. The V end lost 2 bases, the J end lost 2 bases, and 4 bases lay between the germline ends. TCRdb keeps only in-frame clones here, not all; method: immunoSEQ multiplex PCR. The sample lists about 320,000 clones, about four fifths occurring once. This receptor was identified in a woman in her forties or fifties with acute or convalescent COVID-19. This chain links TRBV2 with TRBJ2-6, with D uncertain. Sequenced: peripheral blood. CDR3 DNA sequence: TGTGCCAGCAGTGAACTCCCTGGGGCCAACGTCCTGACTTTC. Protein product: CASSELPGANVLTF.